The T cell receptor (beta chain) described here comes from a study of CD8+ T cells in alopecia areata. As concerns this clone: Its antigen is unknown.

The investigators collected lesional scalp punch biopsies and peripheral blood from alopecia areata patients. CDR3 length equals 13 residues. Trimming shortened V by 5 bases and J by 3 bases, and 13 bases separated the two germline ends. Germline CDR1 is SQVTM and CDR2 is ANQGSEA. It was cDNA, reverse transcribed from extracted RNA, that served as the sequencing template. The protocol was immunoSEQ multiplex PCR, while the TCRdb copy is restricted to in-frame clones and leaves out a portion. The table includes under 300,000 clones, 65% to 70% detected once. Study-wide results and caveats: Tissue-resident alphabeta T cells belonging to normal skin likewise get sequenced within scalp specimens.

The V call is TRBV29-1, the J call TRBJ1-1, with D maybe TRBD1 (6 bases). The source material was CD4+ T cells sorted from blood, sampled at week 0. The clonotype originates from a human donor with alopecia areata. CDR3 in DNA: TGCAGCGTTCCACAGGGCCCGTACACTGAAGCTTTCTTT. Its translation is CSVPQGPYTEAFF.